This T cell receptor beta chain emerged from a study of preoperative IRX-2 immunotherapy in early breast cancer. TCRdb's copy holds only in-frame clones and misses some; the assay was immunoSEQ multiplex PCR. The table records 25,000 to 30,000 clones, roughly 90% of them present only once. As for treatment: preoperative locoregional IRX-2 cytokine immunotherapy. Patients received preoperative, locoregional IRX-2 cytokine immunotherapy in a phase Ib study. CDR1 is SGHRS, CDR2 YFSETQ, per germline. The V end lost 4 bases, the J end lost 5 bases, and 22 bases lay between the germline ends. The CDR3 consists of 16 residues. This clone was seen just once.

The V call is TRBV5-1, the J call TRBJ2-7; D is possibly TRBD1 (8 bases). The source is a human donor with breast cancer. Sample collection was performed from a patient treated with IRX-2 immunotherapy. CDR3 bases: TGCGCCAGCAGCCGAGAAACCCAGGGGGCGGGGGACGAGCAGTACTTC. Amino acid sequence: CASSRETQGAGDEQYF.